These 29 T cell receptor beta chains came from one sample sequenced in a study of blood T cell repertoires in COVID-19. Generated by immunoSEQ multiplex PCR, the TCRdb table keeps only in-frame clones and is missing some. The sample lists around 11,000 clones, around 78% occurring once. The sample taken for sequencing was peripheral blood. All receptors come from a human donor in a cohort sampled during active COVID-19.

This chain connects TRBV30 to TRBJ1-1, with D perhaps TRBD1 (5 bases). The CDR3 covers 13 residues. Trimming left V 0 bases short and J 11 bases short, with 16 bases between. CDR1 GTSNPN and CDR2 SVGIG come from the germline V gene (reference sequence). CDR3 DNA: TGTGCCTGGAGTGTATTGAGAGCGGGGCGGGCTTTCTTT. This gives the protein CAWSVLRAGRAFF.

This clone was seen a few times. The chain couples TRBV27 to TRBJ2-3; TRBD2 agrees at 14 bases. CDR1 MNHEY and CDR2 SMNVEV come from the germline V gene (reference sequence). Losses at the gene ends were 8 bases for V and 2 bases for J; bases not matched to a gene: 6. This CDR3 comprises 16 residues. This chain's CDR3 is CASARLAGGVTDTQYF. The DNA of the CDR3 is TGTGCCAGCGCGAGACTAGCGGGAGGGGTCACAGATACGCAGTATTTT.

This chain connects TRBV25-1 to TRBJ2-3, with a tentative D call TRBD1 (5 bases). This CDR3 is built from 12 residues. Germline V CDR1 and CDR2: MGHDK, SYGVNS. Trimming removed 6 bases from V and 8 bases from J, with 12 bases in between. The CDR3 nucleotides are TGTGCCAGCAGAGCAGGGTTTCTTACGCAGTATTTT. Translated: CASRAGFLTQYF.

The chain recombines TRBV19 with TRBJ2-1; TRBD1 aligns across 7 bases. CDR3 length equals 15 residues. The ends lost 4 bases at V and 8 bases at J; junction bases unmatched: 11. Germline loops: CDR1 LNHDA, CDR2 SQIVND (reference sequence). The CDR3 protein is CASSTFGLQGDEQFF. CDR3 coding DNA: TGTGCCAGTAGTACTTTCGGGCTGCAGGGGGATGAGCAGTTCTTC.

This chain joins TRBV3-1 (or the pseudogene TRBV3-2) and TRBJ2-1; 8 nucleotides line up with TRBD2. V was clipped by 3 bases and J by 6 bases; unmatched bases: 4. Germline V gene data show CDR1 as LGHDT and CDR2 as YNNKEL (reference sequence). CDR3 size: 14 residues. DNA of the CDR3: TGTGCCAGCAGCCACGGGACTAGAGCCAATGAGCAGTTCTTC. It specifies CASSHGTRANEQFF.

The V and J genes are TRBV30 and TRBJ1-4, with D perhaps TRBD1 (5 bases). Germline V gene sequence: CDR1 GTSNPN, CDR2 SVGIG (reference sequence). This CDR3 spans 15 amino acids. Trimming took off 0 bases at V and 8 bases at J, with 16 bases between the two ends. This chain's CDR3 is CAWSVRGPGYEKLFF. The CDR3, as DNA: TGTGCCTGGAGTGTACGTGGTCCAGGGTACGAAAAACTGTTTTTT.

In this sample, this clone turned up once. V is TRBV5-4 and J is TRBJ1-2; D is perhaps TRBD1 (5 bases). Germline V gives CDR1 SGHNT, CDR2 YYREEE (reference sequence). This CDR3 contains 12 residues. The ends were cut back, 7 bases at V and 6 bases at J, with 13 bases in the middle. CDR3 loop: CASSSGGNGYTF. CDR3 nucleotide sequence: TGTGCCAGCTCCTCGGGGGGGAATGGCTACACCTTC.

The count of this clone is one. This chain connects TRBV7-6 to TRBJ2-5, with a weak D call TRBD2 (5 bases). V was clipped by 5 bases and J by 3 bases, with 16 bases between them. The CDR3 covers 15 residues. The germline V gene encodes CDR1 SGHVS and CDR2 FNYEAQ. Here the CDR3 reads CASSPHRTGKETQYF. DNA for the CDR3: TGTGCCAGCAGCCCCCATCGGACGGGGAAAGAGACCCAGTACTTC.

The chain recombines TRBV18 with TRBJ2-7; 7 nucleotides match TRBD1. CDR3 length: 12 amino acids. Germline assignment: CDR1 KGHSH and CDR2 LQKENI. The V segment lost 3 bases and the J segment 5 bases; nucleotides outside the gene matches: 1. The CDR3 DNA reads as TGTGCCAGCTCACCTACAGGGGACGAGCAGTACTTC. Protein product: CASSPTGDEQYF.

The gene calls are TRBV28 and TRBJ2-3, with a tentative D call TRBD1 (5 bases). V lost 8 bases and J 2 bases, leaving 8 bases between the germline ends. The germline gives CDR1 MDHEN, CDR2 SYDVKM. The CDR3 runs to 12 residues. CDR3 nucleotide sequence: TGTGCCAGCCAGGACACCACAGATACGCAGTATTTT. Its protein is CASQDTTDTQYF. Variable domain in full (rest from reference TRBV28 and TRBJ2-3): DVKVTQSSRYLVKRTGEKVFLECVQDMDHENMFWYRQDPGLGLRLIYFSYDVKMKEKGDIPEGYSVSREKKERFSLILESASTNQTSMYLCASQDTTDTQYFGPGTRLTVL.

This clone is medium-sized within its sample. The chain couples TRBV6-1 to TRBJ2-7, with a possible D match to TRBD1 (6 bases). The length of the CDR3 is 14 residues. Trimming pared 2 bases from V and 2 bases from J, leaving 10 bases between. Per germline, CDR1 MNHNS and CDR2 SASEGT. CDR3 sequence (DNA): TGTGCCAGCAGTGAATACAGGGAAGCCTACGAGCAGTACTTC. Amino acid sequence: CASSEYREAYEQYF.

The chain recombines TRBV28 with TRBJ2-7; the match to TRBD1 covers 8 bases. Losses at the gene ends were 1 base for V and 0 bases for J; bases not matched to a gene: 5. The CDR3 contains 16 residues. The V gene's germline CDR1 is MDHEN and CDR2 SYDVKM. The CDR3 region has the DNA TGTGCCAGCAGTTTATACGACAGGGGCGACTCCTACGAGCAGTACTTC. As protein: CASSLYDRGDSYEQYF.

This clone was seen a few times. The chain links TRBV6-1 to TRBJ1-4, with D perhaps TRBD1 (5 bases). Deletions cut 2 bases from V and 4 bases from J, with 14 bases between. The CDR3 is made up of 16 amino acids. Germline V CDR1 and CDR2: MNHNS, SASEGT. The CDR3 here is CASSEWVQANNEKLFF. DNA for the CDR3: TGTGCCAGCAGTGAATGGGTACAGGCGAATAATGAAAAACTGTTTTTT.

V and J are TRBV6-6 and TRBJ2-1, with a possible D match to TRBD1 (6 bases). The CDR3 spans 15 residues. The V and J ends lost 6 bases and 7 bases respectively, with 19 bases between them. Looked up from germline, CDR1 is MNHNY and CDR2 is SVGAGI (reference sequence). The CDR3 here is CASSPNRKGENEQFF. The CDR3 DNA reads TGTGCCAGCAGCCCCAATCGGAAGGGGGAGAATGAGCAGTTCTTC.

This chain links TRBV5-1 with TRBJ2-7; 7 bases line up with TRBD1. V trimming: 2 bases; J trimming: 4 bases; junction bases outside the gene matches: 3. This CDR3 has 13 amino acids. From germline, CDR1 is SGHRS and CDR2 YFSETQ. The CDR3 DNA reads as TGCGCCAGCAGCTTTGGACAGGATTACGAGCAGTACTTC. Its translation is CASSFGQDYEQYF.

V and J are TRBV28 and TRBJ2-5; 9 nucleotides agree with TRBD1. The junction had 16 bases not matched to a gene; V was cut back by 1 base and J by 7 bases. The CDR3 has 18 residues. Per the germline V gene, CDR1 is MDHEN and CDR2 is SYDVKM. The CDR3 DNA reads as TGTGCCAGCAGTTTATCGGGCCCCCGGGACAGGGCTGGGGGGACCCAGTACTTC. It specifies CASSLSGPRDRAGGTQYF.

In this sample, this clone turned up a few times. The chain couples TRBV11-3 to TRBJ2-3; 7 bases match TRBD2. The CDR3 is made up of 14 amino acids. V lost 3 bases, J lost 2 bases, and 2 bases stayed unmatched. The germline gives CDR1 SGHNT, CDR2 YENEEA. CDR3 nucleotides: TGTGCCAGCAGCTTCGGGGGGTTCACAGATACGCAGTATTTT. Translated: CASSFGGFTDTQYF. The full variable domain, with the rest looked up from reference TRBV11-3 and TRBJ2-3, is EAGVVQSPRYKIIEKKQPVAFWCNPISGHNTLYWYLQNLGQGPELLIRYENEEAVDDSQLPKDRFSAERLKGVDSTLKIQPAELGDSAVYLCASSFGGFTDTQYFGPGTRLTVL.

The chain links TRBV30 to TRBJ2-7, with 12 positions matching TRBD2. V shed 6 bases, J shed 2 bases, and the junction held 14 bases outside the gene matches. Germline V CDR1 and CDR2: GTSNPN, SVGIG (reference sequence). This CDR3 has 17 residues. The CDR3 DNA follows: TGTGCCTGCGATCTAGCGGGAGGGCCTTTATATACCTACGAGCAGTACTTC. Residues: CACDLAGGPLYTYEQYF.

A single count supports this clone. The gene calls are TRBV3-1 (or the pseudogene TRBV3-2) and TRBJ2-7; 10 bases agree with TRBD2. Trimming removed 1 base from V and 5 bases from J; junction bases left unmatched: 8. The germline CDR1 and CDR2 sequences are LGHDT and YNNKEL (reference sequence). The CDR3 runs to 16 residues. Here the CDR3 DNA reads TGTGCCAGCAGCCAAGCGCCGCCGGGACTAGCGAACGAGCAGTACTTC. Translation: CASSQAPPGLANEQYF.

CDR3 loop: CASRIQGGDQPQHF. For the CDR3, the DNA is TGTGCCAGCAGGATACAGGGGGGAGATCAGCCCCAGCATTTT. The rearrangement uses TRBV27 and TRBJ1-5, with 8 bases aligning to TRBD1. The V gene's germline CDR1 is MNHEY and CDR2 SMNVEV (reference sequence). V dropped 6 bases and J dropped 5; count of bases not matched to a gene: 6. The CDR3 extends over 14 amino acids.

The rearrangement joins TRBV21-1 to TRBJ2-7; the table gives TRBD2 as D, unverified against the DNA. TRBV21-1 is a pseudogene. CDR3 size: 12 residues. The CDR3 nucleotides read TGTGCCACCCTAACTAGCGTCTACGAGCAGTACTTC. It is translated as CATLTSVYEQYF.

This rearrangement joins TRBV6-2 or TRBV6-3 to TRBJ1-5, with 9 positions matching TRBD1. Germline trimming cut 6 bases from V and 1 base from J; bases unmatched to any gene: 10. Per the germline V gene, CDR1 is MNHEY and CDR2 is SVGEGT. CDR3 length: 17 residues. The CDR3 sequence: CASSPTGGAVSNQPQHF. In DNA form, the CDR3 reads TGTGCCAGCAGCCCTACAGGGGGCGCGGTCAGCAATCAGCCCCAGCATTTT.

This clone was counted only a few times. V usage is TRBV5-6 and J usage is TRBJ2-3; TRBD1 aligns across 8 bases. Germline CDR1 reads SGHDT; CDR2 reads YYEEEE. J gave up 0 bases and V 3 bases, and 6 bases lay outside the gene matches. The CDR3 extends over 16 amino acids. The CDR3 nucleotides are TGTGCCAGCAGCTACGGGACAGGAGTTAGCACAGATACGCAGTATTTT. Translating it yields CASSYGTGVSTDTQYF.

The rearrangement links TRBV5-1 to TRBJ2-1; 7 bases match TRBD1. There are 12 residues in the CDR3. The junction had 3 bases not matched to a gene; V was cut back by 3 bases and J by 9 bases. Germline V gene data show CDR1 as SGHRS and CDR2 as YFSETQ. DNA of the CDR3: TGCGCCAGCAGCTACAGGGGCGGTGAGCAGTTCTTC. Its protein product is CASSYRGGEQFF.

This clone was counted once. This sequence joins TRBV5-1 and TRBJ2-3; D gene ambiguous. Trimming stripped 4 bases from V and 3 bases from J, with 12 bases between. This CDR3 is 14 amino acids long. Germline values: CDR1 SGHRS, CDR2 YFSETQ. In DNA form, the CDR3 reads TGCGCCAGCAGCCCTTCGGTAGCTACAGATACGCAGTATTTT. It codes for CASSPSVATDTQYF.

This chain connects TRBV4-1 to TRBJ2-7, with D unresolved. The CDR3 spans 16 residues. V lost 3 bases to trimming and J lost 3 bases, with 18 bases between them. Germline lookup yields CDR1 MGHRA and CDR2 YSYEKL. This CDR3 is CASSQADSSVLYEQYF. The CDR3 bases are TGCGCCAGCAGCCAGGCAGACTCCTCGGTCCTCTACGAGCAGTACTTC.

The chain uses TRBV19 and TRBJ2-7, with 9 bases identical to TRBD2. Germline loops: CDR1 LNHDA, CDR2 SQIVND (reference sequence). The ends lost 5 bases at V and 2 bases at J; junction bases unmatched: 10. CDR3 length: 16 amino acids. CDR3 nucleotide sequence: TGTGCCAGTAGTGCCTCTAGCGGGAAAAGAACCTACGAGCAGTACTTC. Translated, it gives CASSASSGKRTYEQYF.

J is TRBJ2-1 and V is TRBV6-4; TRBD2 matches 9 bases. The CDR3 extends over 16 amino acids. Germline lookup yields CDR1 MRHNA and CDR2 SNTAGT. J gave up 3 bases and V 3 bases, and 6 bases lay outside the gene matches. This CDR3 reads CASSERGAGGYNEQFF. The CDR3 region has the DNA TGTGCCAGCAGTGAAAGGGGAGCGGGAGGCTACAATGAGCAGTTCTTC.

This rearrangement joins TRBV19 to TRBJ1-1, with a weak D call TRBD1 (5 bases). The CDR3 runs to 14 residues. V gave up 7 bases and J gave up 6 bases, with 18 bases separating them. Germline CDR1 reads LNHDA; CDR2 reads SQIVND (reference sequence). The DNA for the CDR3 is TGTGCCAGTACCTGGGACTTCCAAGGGGCTGAAGCTTTCTTT. It encodes CASTWDFQGAEAFF.